The 6 T cell receptor beta chains presented below share a single source sample, sequenced in a study of T cells after posttransplantation cyclophosphamide listed by TCRdb under 2016. Library preparation was by the immunoSEQ multiplex PCR assay. TCRdb mirrors the immuneACCESS table, restricted to in-frame sequences. Some clones are absent from its copies; in checked studies, under half trace to an unresolved V gene, and the reason for the others is unknown. The table shows 5,500 to 6,500 clones here, with no singletons. Roughly 25% of the sample rests with the top ten. The treatment or condition label, as the study defines it: high-dose cyclophosphamide on days +3 and +4 as single-agent GVHD prophylaxis. Patients in the PTCy group got busulfan and fludarabine conditioning, a marrow graft from a related or unrelated donor, and cyclophosphamide on days +3 and +4. Source: PBMCs, taken after allogeneic stem cell transplant with posttransplant cyclophosphamide. The receptors come from a male patient aged 60 to 75 who received an allogeneic stem cell transplant from a related donor, was CMV-positive, and had no GVHD. Some T cells present after a transplant may be cells of the graft donor.

This clone was recorded many times. V and J are TRBV7-2 and TRBJ1-2; a weak D match, TRBD1 (6 bases). V gave up 4 bases and J gave up 6 bases, with 18 bases separating them. This CDR3 region has 15 residues. CDR1 and CDR2 from the germline V gene are SGHTA and FQGNSA. The CDR3 DNA sequence: TGTGCCAGCAGCTACCGGCCAGGGGATTCGAATGGCTACACCTTC. This codes for CASSYRPGDSNGYTF.

This clone was seen repeatedly, ten times or more. The chain is built from TRBV9 and TRBJ1-3; 7 bases match TRBD1. Unmatched junction bases numbered 8, after V lost 4 bases and J lost 4 bases. CDR1 and CDR2 (germline): SGDLS, YYNGEE. The CDR3 length is 15 residues. As DNA, the CDR3 is TGTGCCAGCAGCCCAGGGGGTGTATCCGGAAACACCATATATTTT. Translation: CASSPGGVSGNTIYF.

This clone was seen a few times. The chain combines TRBV9 with TRBJ1-1, with D maybe TRBD1 (6 bases). CDR3 length: 13 amino acids. The V end lost 3 bases, the J end lost 1 base, and 7 bases lay between the germline ends. Germline V gene data show CDR1 as SGDLS and CDR2 as YYNGEE. CDR3 DNA sequence: TGTGCCAGCAGCGCGGACAGGAACACTGAAGCTTTCTTT. As protein: CASSADRNTEAFF.

V and J are TRBV7-9 and TRBJ2-7; TRBD2 might be the D (6 bases). CDR1 is SEHNR and CDR2 is FQNEAQ in the germline V gene (reference sequence). This CDR3 spans 13 amino acids. The V gene lost 4 bases and the J gene lost 6 bases, with 13 bases spanning the gap. CDR3 residues: CASSSGPGGEQYF. The CDR3 DNA reads as TGTGCCAGCAGCTCGGGACCCGGGGGCGAGCAGTACTTC.

This clone was seen ten or more times. The chain has TRBV28 and TRBJ2-7; 9 positions match TRBD1. Unmatched junction bases numbered 6, after V lost 3 bases and J lost 3 bases. CDR3 size: 15 residues. The germline gives CDR1 MDHEN, CDR2 SYDVKM. In DNA form, the CDR3 reads TGTGCCAGCAGTTTGCGGGACAGGGCAAACTACGAGCAGTACTTC. This translates into CASSLRDRANYEQYF. The whole variable domain, remainder taken from reference TRBV28 and TRBJ2-7, is DVKVTQSSRYLVKRTGEKVFLECVQDMDHENMFWYRQDPGLGLRLIYFSYDVKMKEKGDIPEGYSVSREKKERFSLILESASTNQTSMYLCASSLRDRANYEQYFGPGTRLTVT.

This chain connects TRBV28 to TRBJ1-2; the D gene is possibly TRBD1 (6 bases). V was clipped by 5 bases and J by 3 bases, with 19 bases between them. Germline V gene data show CDR1 as MDHEN and CDR2 as SYDVKM. The CDR3 has 16 amino acids. The DNA of the CDR3 is TGTGCCAGCAGTCTCCTTCTGCAGGGGCCGGACTATGGCTACACCTTC. Protein sequence: CASSLLLQGPDYGYTF.